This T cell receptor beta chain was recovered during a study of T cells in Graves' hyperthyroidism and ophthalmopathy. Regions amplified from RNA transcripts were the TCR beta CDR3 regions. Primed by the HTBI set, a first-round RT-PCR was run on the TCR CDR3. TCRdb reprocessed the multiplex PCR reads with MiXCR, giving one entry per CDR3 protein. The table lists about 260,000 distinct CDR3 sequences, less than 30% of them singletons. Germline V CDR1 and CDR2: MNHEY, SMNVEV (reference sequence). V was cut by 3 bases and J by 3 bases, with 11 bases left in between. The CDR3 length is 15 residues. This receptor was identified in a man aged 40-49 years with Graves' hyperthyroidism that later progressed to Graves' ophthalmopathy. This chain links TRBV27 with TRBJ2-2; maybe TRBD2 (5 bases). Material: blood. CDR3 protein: CASSFGETDTGELFF. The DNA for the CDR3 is TGTGCCAGCAGTTTCGGGGAAACCGACACCGGGGAGCTGTTTTTT.